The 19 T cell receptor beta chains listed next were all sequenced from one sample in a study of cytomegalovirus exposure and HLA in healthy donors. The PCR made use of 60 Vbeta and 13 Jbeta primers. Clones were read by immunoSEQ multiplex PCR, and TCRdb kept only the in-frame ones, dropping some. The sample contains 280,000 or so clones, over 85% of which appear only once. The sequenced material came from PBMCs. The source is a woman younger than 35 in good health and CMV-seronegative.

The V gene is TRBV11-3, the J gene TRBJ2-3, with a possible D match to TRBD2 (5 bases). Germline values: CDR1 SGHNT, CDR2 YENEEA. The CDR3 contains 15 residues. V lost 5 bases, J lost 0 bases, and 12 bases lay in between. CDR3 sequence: CASSPHAGSTDTQYF. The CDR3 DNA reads TGTGCCAGCAGCCCTCACGCGGGTAGCACAGATACGCAGTATTTT.

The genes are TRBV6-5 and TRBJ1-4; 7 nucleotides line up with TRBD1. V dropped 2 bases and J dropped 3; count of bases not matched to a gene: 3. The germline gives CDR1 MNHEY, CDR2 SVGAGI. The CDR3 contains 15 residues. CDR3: CASSYGGTANEKLFF. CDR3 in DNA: TGTGCCAGCAGTTACGGGGGGACAGCTAATGAAAAACTGTTTTTT.

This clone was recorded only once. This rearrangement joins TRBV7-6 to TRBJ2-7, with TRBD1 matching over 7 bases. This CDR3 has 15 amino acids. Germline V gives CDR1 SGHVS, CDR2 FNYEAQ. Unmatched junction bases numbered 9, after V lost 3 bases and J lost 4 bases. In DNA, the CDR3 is TGTGCCAGCAGCTTTGTCCAGGGGGATAATTACGAGCAGTACTTC. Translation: CASSFVQGDNYEQYF.

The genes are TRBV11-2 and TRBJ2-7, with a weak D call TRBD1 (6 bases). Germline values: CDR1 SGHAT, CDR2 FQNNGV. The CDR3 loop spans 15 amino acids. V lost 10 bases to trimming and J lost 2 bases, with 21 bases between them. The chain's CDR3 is CATSKPRDTAYEQYF. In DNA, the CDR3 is TGTGCCACCTCAAAACCCCGGGACACAGCCTACGAGCAGTACTTC.

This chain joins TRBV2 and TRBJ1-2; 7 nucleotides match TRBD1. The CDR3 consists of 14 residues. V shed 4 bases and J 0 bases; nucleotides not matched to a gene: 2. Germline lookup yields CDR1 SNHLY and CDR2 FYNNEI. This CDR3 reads CASSGQGANYGYTF. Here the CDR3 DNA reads TGTGCCAGCAGTGGGCAGGGGGCTAACTATGGCTACACCTTC.

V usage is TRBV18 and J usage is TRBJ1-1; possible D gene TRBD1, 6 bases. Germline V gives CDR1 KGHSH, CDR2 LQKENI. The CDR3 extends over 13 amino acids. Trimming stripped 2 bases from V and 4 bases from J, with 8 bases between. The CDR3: CASSPSGVTEAFF. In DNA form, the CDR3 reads TGTGCCAGCTCACCATCAGGGGTCACTGAAGCTTTCTTT.

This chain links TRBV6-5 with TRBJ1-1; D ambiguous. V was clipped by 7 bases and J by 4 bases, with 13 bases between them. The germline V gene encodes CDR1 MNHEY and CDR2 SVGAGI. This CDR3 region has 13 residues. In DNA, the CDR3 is TGTGCCAGCAACGGGTGGAGGGCCACTGAAGCTTTCTTT. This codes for CASNGWRATEAFF.

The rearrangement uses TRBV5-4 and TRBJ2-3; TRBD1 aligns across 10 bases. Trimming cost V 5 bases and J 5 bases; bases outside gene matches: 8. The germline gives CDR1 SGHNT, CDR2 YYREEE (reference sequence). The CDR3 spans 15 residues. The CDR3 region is CASRWGQGSGDTQYF. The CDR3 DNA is TGTGCCAGCAGGTGGGGACAGGGGAGTGGAGATACGCAGTATTTT.

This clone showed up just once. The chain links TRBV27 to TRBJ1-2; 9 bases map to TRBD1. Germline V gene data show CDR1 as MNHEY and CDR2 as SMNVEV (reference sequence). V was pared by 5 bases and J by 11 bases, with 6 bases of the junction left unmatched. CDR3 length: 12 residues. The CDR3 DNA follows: TGTGCCAGCAGTAGGACAGGGGAGGGTTACACCTTC. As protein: CASSRTGEGYTF.

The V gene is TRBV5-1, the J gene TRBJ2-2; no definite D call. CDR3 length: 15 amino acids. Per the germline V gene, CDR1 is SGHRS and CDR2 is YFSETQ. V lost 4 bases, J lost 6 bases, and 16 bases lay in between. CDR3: CASSLPSARSGELFF. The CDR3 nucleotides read TGCGCCAGCAGCCTACCCTCCGCTCGCTCCGGGGAGCTGTTTTTT.

CDR3 amino acids: CASSDRGANTEAFF. As DNA, the CDR3 is TGTGCCAGCAGTGACAGGGGCGCGAACACTGAAGCTTTCTTT. V gene TRBV6-1 combines with J gene TRBJ1-1, with D possibly being TRBD1 (6 bases). V gave up 3 bases and J gave up 1 base, with 9 bases separating them. The CDR3 contains 14 residues. Germline CDR1 MNHNS, CDR2 SASEGT.

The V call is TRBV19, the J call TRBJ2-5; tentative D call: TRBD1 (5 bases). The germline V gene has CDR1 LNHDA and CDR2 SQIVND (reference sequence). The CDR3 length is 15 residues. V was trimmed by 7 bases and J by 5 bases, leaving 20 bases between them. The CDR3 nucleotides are TGTGCCAGTACTCCTCGACAGAGAAGTGGGGAGACCCAGTACTTC. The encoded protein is CASTPRQRSGETQYF.

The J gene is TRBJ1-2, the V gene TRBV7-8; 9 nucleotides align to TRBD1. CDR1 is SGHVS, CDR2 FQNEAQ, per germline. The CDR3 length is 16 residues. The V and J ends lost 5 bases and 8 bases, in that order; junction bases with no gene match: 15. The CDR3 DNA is TGTGCCAGCAGCCTGAGGAGGGGACAGGGAGGTTGGGGCTACACCTTC. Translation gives CASSLRRGQGGWGYTF.

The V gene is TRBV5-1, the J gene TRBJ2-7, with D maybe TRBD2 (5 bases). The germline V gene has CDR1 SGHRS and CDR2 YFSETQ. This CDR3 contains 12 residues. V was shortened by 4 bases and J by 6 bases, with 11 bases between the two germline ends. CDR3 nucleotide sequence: TGCGCCAGCAGCCCCATCCGGGGCGAGCAGTACTTC. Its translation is CASSPIRGEQYF.

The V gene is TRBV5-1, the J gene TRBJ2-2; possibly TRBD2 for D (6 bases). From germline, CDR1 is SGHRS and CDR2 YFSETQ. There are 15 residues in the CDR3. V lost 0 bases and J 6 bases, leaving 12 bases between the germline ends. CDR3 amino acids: CASSLEVGGAGELFF. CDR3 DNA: TGCGCCAGCAGCTTGGAAGTGGGGGGTGCCGGGGAGCTGTTTTTT.

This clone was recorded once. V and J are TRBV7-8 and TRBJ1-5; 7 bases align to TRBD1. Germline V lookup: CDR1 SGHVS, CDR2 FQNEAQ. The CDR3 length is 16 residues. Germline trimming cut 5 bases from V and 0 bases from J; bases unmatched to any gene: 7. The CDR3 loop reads CASSPDGQVSNQPQHF. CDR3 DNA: TGTGCCAGCAGCCCAGATGGACAGGTTAGCAATCAGCCCCAGCATTTT.

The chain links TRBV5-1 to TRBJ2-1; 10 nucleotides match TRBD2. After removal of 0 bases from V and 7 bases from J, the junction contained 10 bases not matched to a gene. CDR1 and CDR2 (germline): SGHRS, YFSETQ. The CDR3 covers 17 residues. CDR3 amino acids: CASSLGSGGASRNEQFF. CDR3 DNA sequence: TGCGCCAGCAGCTTGGGGAGCGGGGGGGCCTCGCGGAATGAGCAGTTCTTC.

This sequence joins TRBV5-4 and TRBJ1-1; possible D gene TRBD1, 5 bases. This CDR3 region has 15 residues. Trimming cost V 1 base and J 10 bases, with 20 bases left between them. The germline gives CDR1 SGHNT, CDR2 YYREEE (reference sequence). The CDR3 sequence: CASSLSGLKWGGAFF. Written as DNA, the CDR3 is TGTGCCAGCAGCTTGTCAGGGTTGAAATGGGGCGGAGCTTTCTTT.

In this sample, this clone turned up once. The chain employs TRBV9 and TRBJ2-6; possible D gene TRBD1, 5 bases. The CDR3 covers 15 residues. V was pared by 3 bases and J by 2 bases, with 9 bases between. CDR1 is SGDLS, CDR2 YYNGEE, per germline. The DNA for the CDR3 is TGTGCCAGCAGCGCCAGGGAAACTGGGGCCAACGTCCTGACTTTC. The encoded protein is CASSARETGANVLTF.